Listed below are T cell receptor beta chains from one sample, sequenced in a study of identical twins. Via MiXCR, TCRdb re-called the 5' RACE reads, giving one row per CDR3 protein. Seen here are approximately 690,000 distinct CDR3 sequences, approximately 6.1% observed once, and the top ten hold about 1.8%. What was sequenced was naive T cells sorted from blood. Receptor source: a man aged 18-30 years in good health. Both conserved end residues are part of each CDR3. A D gene is named only where the DNA matches it firmly. Part of the rows lack a size; the others show once, few, many or a class for expanded clones.

size: .; D: .; V: TRBV7-9; J: TRBJ2-7; DNA: TGTGCCAGCAGCTTAGTAGGTCTCCAGAGCTCCTACGAGCAGTACTTC; CDR3: CASSLVGLQSSYEQYF
size: .; D: .; V: TRBV9; J: TRBJ2-5; DNA: TGTGCCAGCAGCGTTAGCCATAGGAGAGAGACCCAGTACTTC; CDR3: CASSVSHRRETQYF
size: .; D: .; V: TRBV3-1; J: TRBJ1-2; DNA: TGTGCCAGCAGCCAAGCCCAGGGCTTCGGCTACACCTTC; CDR3: CASSQAQGFGYTF
size: few; D: .; V: TRBV12-3/TRBV12-4; J: TRBJ1-5; DNA: TGTGCCAGCAGTTTAGGGACGCCCGGGAGCAATCAGCCCCAGCATTTT; CDR3: CASSLGTPGSNQPQHF
size: many; D: TRBD1; V: TRBV12-3/TRBV12-4; J: TRBJ2-2; DNA: TGTGCCAGCAGTCAAGAGACAGGGTCGAACACCGGGGAGCTGTTTTTT; CDR3: CASSQETGSNTGELFF
size: many; D: TRBD2; V: TRBV7-2; J: TRBJ2-5; DNA: TGTGCCAGCAGCTTAGTATCAGAGCGGGAGTCGGCCCAGTACTTC; CDR3: CASSLVSERESAQYF
size: few; D: TRBD1; V: TRBV7-2; J: TRBJ2-5; DNA: TGTGCCAGCAGCCCCAACAGGGGAGAGACCCAGTACTTC; CDR3: CASSPNRGETQYF
size: many; D: TRBD2; V: TRBV11-1; J: TRBJ2-1; DNA: TGTGCCAGCAGCTACGGGACTAGCGGGAGTAATGAGCAGTTCTTC; CDR3: CASSYGTSGSNEQFF
size: many; D: TRBD1; V: TRBV5-1; J: TRBJ2-2; DNA: TGCGCCACCCGACCGGGACAGGGGGCCGGGGAGCTGTTTTTT; CDR3: CATRPGQGAGELFF
size: .; D: .; V: TRBV7-3; J: TRBJ2-3; DNA: TGTGCCAGCAGCTTAACTGGCCAAATGGAAGATACGCAGTATTTT; CDR3: CASSLTGQMEDTQYF
size: few; D: .; V: TRBV11-2; J: TRBJ1-1; DNA: TGTGCCAGCAGCTTATATCGGGGGTCGAACACTGAAGCTTTCTTT; CDR3: CASSLYRGSNTEAFF
size: .; D: .; V: TRBV3-1; J: TRBJ2-5; DNA: TGTGCCAGCAGCCAAGATGGGGCAGAGACCCAGTACTTC; CDR3: CASSQDGAETQYF
size: few; D: .; V: TRBV7-2; J: TRBJ2-7; DNA: TGTGCCAGCAGTATTATAGGGGGGAACTACGAGCAGTACTTC; CDR3: CASSIIGGNYEQYF
size: many; D: .; V: TRBV6-1; J: TRBJ2-3; DNA: TGTGCCAGCAGGGGACGAGGCACAGATACGCAGTATTTT; CDR3: CASRGRGTDTQYF
size: few; D: .; V: TRBV4-2; J: TRBJ1-3; DNA: TGTGCCAGCAGCCAGGGACTGCTCTCTGGAAACACCATATATTTT; CDR3: CASSQGLLSGNTIYF
size: few; D: .; V: TRBV7-6; J: TRBJ1-5; DNA: TGTGCCAGCAGCTCTGGGGGTTATCAGCCCCAGCATTTT; CDR3: CASSSGGYQPQHF
size: .; D: .; V: TRBV3-1; J: TRBJ2-1; DNA: TGTGCCAGCAGCCAAGAGTCCGGGACCCTTTTCTTC; CDR3: CASSQESGTLFF
size: few; D: .; V: TRBV4-2; J: TRBJ1-1; DNA: TGTGCCAGCAGCCAGGCTGGACAGTTGAACACTGAAGCTTTCTTT; CDR3: CASSQAGQLNTEAFF
size: .; D: .; V: TRBV20-1; J: TRBJ1-1; DNA: TGCAGTGCCCTCGTGGGAGGGAACACTGAAGCTTTGTTT; CDR3: CSALVGGNTEALF
size: many; D: .; V: TRBV5-1; J: TRBJ2-1; DNA: TGCGCCAGCAGCTTGTTCGGGGGAAGAATCTACAATGAGCAGTTCTTC; CDR3: CASSLFGGRIYNEQFF
size: many; D: TRBD1; V: TRBV12-3/TRBV12-4; J: TRBJ2-7; DNA: TGTGCCAGCAGTTTGGGGACAGGGAAAAGATACGAGCAGTACTTC; CDR3: CASSLGTGKRYEQYF
size: few; D: TRBD1; V: TRBV30; J: TRBJ2-7; DNA: TGTGCCTGGAGTGAAGGGCGGGGACAGGTCTCCTACGAGCAGTACTTC; CDR3: CAWSEGRGQVSYEQYF
size: .; D: .; V: TRBV5-1; J: TRBJ2-7; DNA: TGCGCCAGCAGCTCGAAACCGGGATCCCCGATTATCCACGAGCAGTACTTC; CDR3: CASSSKPGSPIIHEQYF
size: few; D: .; V: TRBV20-1; J: TRBJ1-5; DNA: TGCAGTGCTAAGTACAGCTATTCCCCCGAAGGTCGCGATAGCAATCAGCCCCAGCATTTT; CDR3: CSAKYSYSPEGRDSNQPQHF
size: few; D: .; V: TRBV3-1; J: TRBJ2-1; DNA: TGTGCCAGCAGCCAAGATCTGAGGGTTACCTACAATGAGCAGTTCTTC; CDR3: CASSQDLRVTYNEQFF
size: .; D: .; V: TRBV6-5; J: TRBJ2-1; DNA: TGTGCCAGCAGTTATAACAGCGGTGAGCAGTTCTTC; CDR3: CASSYNSGEQFF
size: few; D: .; V: TRBV30; J: TRBJ1-1; DNA: TGTGCCTTCGCTCAGGGTAACACTGAAGCTTTCTTT; CDR3: CAFAQGNTEAFF